Listed below are T cell receptor beta chains from one sample, sequenced in a study of T cells in Graves' hyperthyroidism and ophthalmopathy. MiXCR, run by TCRdb on the multiplex PCR reads, gives a single entry per CDR3 protein. The repertoire holds around 100,000 distinct CDR3 sequences, with 45% to 50% as singletons. The sample taken for sequencing was blood. These receptors all stem from a man between 40 and 49 years old with Graves' hyperthyroidism. Each CDR3 is given with its conserved first and last residue. Each record gives: V gene, CDR3 length, CDR3 protein.

TRBV28 | 15 | CASSPKGLGHYGYTF
TRBV10-3 | 13 | CAIPLERPNEQFF
TRBV7-6 | 15 | CASSPLAANTGELFF
TRBV30 | 14 | CAWSWGTGNQPQHF
TRBV20-1 | 12 | CSATGGAYEQYF
TRBV2 | 17 | CASSVAPRRTNNQPQHF
TRBV30 | 16 | CAWSERGFKVNSPLHF
TRBV7-9 | 14 | CASSWEDRDYGYTF
TRBV12-3/TRBV12-4 | 15 | CASSLRQGRNNEQFF
TRBV24-1 | 17 | CVTRGLAEGSSHNEQFF
TRBV6-1 | 12 | CASDRGRYGYTF
TRBV20-1 | 14 | CSARGTGSYNEQFF
TRBV10-3 | 14 | CAISGGQGNTEAFF
TRBV20-1 | 14 | CSATYYGTGTGYTF
TRBV29-1 | 13 | CIVVSQFNEKLFF
TRBV2 | 16 | CASSPDRSSGANVLTF
TRBV19 | 17 | CASTKGQGRATNEKLFF
TRBV6-5 | 13 | CASSYRQGSKAFF
TRBV10-2 | 16 | CASSEPSLEGNYEQYF
TRBV6-1 | 17 | CASSSLTPGQGVGEQFF
TRBV20-1 | 15 | CSARDTLLGGRGYTF
TRBV4-1 | 16 | CASSQGQGASSYEQYF
TRBV20-1 | 16 | CSAYEGGTGLGTEAFF
TRBV10-3 | 11 | CATGANYEQYF
TRBV2 | 13 | CASRQGRGETQYF
TRBV29-1 | 14 | CSVVGGRGKDEQFF
TRBV15 | 15 | CATSRDRVLLEKLFF
TRBV11-2 | 12 | CASSLEGEKLFF
TRBV7-2 | 16 | CASGLAAGRAYNEQFF
TRBV20-1 | 12 | CSAGDWSYEQYF
TRBV29-1 | 12 | CSSIPSTDTQYF
TRBV7-8 | 13 | CASSQDWGETQYF
TRBV7-9 | 15 | CASSSLGQGNNEQFF